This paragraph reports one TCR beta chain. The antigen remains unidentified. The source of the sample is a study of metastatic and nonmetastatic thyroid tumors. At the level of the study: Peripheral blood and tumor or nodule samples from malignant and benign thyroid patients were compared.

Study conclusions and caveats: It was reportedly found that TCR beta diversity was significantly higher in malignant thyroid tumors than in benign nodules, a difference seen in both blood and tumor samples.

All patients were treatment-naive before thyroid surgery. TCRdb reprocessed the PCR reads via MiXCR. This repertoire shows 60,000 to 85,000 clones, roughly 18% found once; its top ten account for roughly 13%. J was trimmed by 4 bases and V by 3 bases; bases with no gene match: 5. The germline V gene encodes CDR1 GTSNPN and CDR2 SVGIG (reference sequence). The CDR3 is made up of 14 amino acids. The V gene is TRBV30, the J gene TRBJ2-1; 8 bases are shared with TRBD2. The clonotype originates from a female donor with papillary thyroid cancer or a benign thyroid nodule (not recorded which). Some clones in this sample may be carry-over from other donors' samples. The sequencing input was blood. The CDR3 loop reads CAWSMVAGYNEQFF. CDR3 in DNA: TGTGCCTGGAGCATGGTAGCGGGGTACAATGAGCAGTTCTTC.